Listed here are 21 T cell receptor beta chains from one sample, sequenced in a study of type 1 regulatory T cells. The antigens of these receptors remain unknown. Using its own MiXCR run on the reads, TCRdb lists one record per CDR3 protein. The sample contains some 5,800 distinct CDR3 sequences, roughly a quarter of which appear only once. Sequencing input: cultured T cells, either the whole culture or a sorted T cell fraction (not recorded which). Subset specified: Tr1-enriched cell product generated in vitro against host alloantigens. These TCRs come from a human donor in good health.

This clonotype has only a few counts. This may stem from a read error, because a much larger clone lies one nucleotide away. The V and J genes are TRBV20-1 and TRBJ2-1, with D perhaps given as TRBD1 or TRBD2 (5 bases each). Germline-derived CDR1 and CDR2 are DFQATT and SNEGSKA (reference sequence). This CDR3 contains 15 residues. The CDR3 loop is CSGLSPGRWGNEQFF. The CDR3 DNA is TGCTCTGGCCTGTCCCCGGGACGCTGGGGCAATGAGCAGTTCTTC.

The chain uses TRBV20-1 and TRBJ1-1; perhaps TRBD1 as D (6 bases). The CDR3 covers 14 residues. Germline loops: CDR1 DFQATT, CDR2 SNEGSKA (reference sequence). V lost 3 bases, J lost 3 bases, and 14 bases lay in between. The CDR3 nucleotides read TGCAGTGCTAGGGCAGGGGCAGCTTACACTGAAGCTTTCTTT. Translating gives CSARAGAAYTEAFF.

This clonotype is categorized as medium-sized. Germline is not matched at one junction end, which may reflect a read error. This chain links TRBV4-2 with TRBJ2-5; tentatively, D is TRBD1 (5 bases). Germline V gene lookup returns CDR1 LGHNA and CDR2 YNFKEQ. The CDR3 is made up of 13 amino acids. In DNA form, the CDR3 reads TGTGCCAGCAGCCGACTGACAGAAGAGGCCCAGTACTTC. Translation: CASSRLTEEAQYF.

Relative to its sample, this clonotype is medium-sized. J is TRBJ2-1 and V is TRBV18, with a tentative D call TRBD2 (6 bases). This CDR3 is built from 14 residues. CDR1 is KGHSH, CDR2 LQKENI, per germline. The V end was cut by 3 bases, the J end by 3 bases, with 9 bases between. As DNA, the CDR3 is TGTGCCAGCTCACCGAGCGGGCGCTACAATGAGCAGTTCTTC. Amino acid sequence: CASSPSGRYNEQFF.

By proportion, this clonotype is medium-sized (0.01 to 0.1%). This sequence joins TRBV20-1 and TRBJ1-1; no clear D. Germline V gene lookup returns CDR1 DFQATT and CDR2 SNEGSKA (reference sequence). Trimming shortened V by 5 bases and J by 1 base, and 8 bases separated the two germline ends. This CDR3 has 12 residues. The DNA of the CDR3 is TGCAGTGCTCAGTCAGGGAACACTGAAGCTTTCTTT. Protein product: CSAQSGNTEAFF.

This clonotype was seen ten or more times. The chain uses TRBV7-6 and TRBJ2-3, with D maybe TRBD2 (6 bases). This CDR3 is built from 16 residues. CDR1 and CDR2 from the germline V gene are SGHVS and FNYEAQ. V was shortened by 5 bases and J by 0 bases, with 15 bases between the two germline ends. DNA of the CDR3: TGTGCCAGCAGCCCAACGGGACTCCCTAGCACAGATACGCAGTATTTT. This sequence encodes CASSPTGLPSTDTQYF.

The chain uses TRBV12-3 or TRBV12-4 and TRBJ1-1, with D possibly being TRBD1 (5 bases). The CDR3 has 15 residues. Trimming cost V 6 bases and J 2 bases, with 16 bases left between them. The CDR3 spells CASRSRDGKNTEAFF. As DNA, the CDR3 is TGTGCCAGCAGGTCCCGGGACGGCAAAAACACTGAAGCTTTCTTT.

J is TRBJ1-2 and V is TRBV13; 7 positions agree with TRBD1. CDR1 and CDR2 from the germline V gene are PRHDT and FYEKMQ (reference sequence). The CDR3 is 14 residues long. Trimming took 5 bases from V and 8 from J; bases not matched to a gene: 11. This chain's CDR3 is CASSRLGGAGGYTF. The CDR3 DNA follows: TGTGCCAGCAGCCGCCTAGGGGGCGCAGGGGGCTACACCTTC.

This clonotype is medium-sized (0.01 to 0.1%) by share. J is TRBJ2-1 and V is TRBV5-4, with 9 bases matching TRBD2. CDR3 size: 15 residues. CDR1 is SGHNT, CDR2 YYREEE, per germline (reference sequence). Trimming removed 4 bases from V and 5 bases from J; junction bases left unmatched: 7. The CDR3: CASSTRLAEHNEQFF. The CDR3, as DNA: TGTGCCAGCAGCACTAGACTAGCGGAGCACAATGAGCAGTTCTTC.

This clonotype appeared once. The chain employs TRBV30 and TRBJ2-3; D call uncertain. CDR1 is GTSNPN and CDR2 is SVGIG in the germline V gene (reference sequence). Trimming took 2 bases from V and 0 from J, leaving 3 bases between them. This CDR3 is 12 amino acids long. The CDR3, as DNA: TGTGCCTGGAGTCCCAGCACAGATACGCAGTATTTT. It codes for CAWSPSTDTQYF.

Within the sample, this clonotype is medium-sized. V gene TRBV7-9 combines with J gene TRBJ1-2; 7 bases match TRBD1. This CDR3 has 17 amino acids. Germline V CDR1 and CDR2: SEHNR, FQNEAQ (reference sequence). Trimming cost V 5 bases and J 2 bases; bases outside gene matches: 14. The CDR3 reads CASSRWGSGTDNYGYTF. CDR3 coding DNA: TGTGCCAGCAGCAGATGGGGGTCCGGGACAGACAACTATGGCTACACCTTC. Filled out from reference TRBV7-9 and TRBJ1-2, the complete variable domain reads DTGVSQNPRHKITKRGQNVTFRCDPISEHNRLYWYRQTLGQGPEFLTYFQNEAQLEKSRLLSDRFSAERPKGSFSTLEIQRTEQGDSAMYLCASSRWGSGTDNYGYTFGSGTRLTVV.

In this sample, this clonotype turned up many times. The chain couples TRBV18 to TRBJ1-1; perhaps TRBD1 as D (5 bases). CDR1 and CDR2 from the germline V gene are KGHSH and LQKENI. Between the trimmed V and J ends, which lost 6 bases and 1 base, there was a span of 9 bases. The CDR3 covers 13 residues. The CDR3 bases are TGTGCCAGCTCTCAGGGTAGGAACACTGAAGCTTTCTTT. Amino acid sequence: CASSQGRNTEAFF.

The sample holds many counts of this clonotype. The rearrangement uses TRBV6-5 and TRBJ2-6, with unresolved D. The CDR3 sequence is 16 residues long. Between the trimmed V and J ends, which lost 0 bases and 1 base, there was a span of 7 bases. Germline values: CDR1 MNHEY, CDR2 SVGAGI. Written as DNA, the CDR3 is TGTGCCAGCAGTTACTCGGAACCTTCTGGGGCCAACGTCCTGACTTTC. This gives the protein CASSYSEPSGANVLTF.

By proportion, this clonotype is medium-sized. CDR3 protein: CASSMNEFSADTQYF. As DNA, the CDR3 is TGCGCCAGCAGCATGAATGAGTTTTCGGCAGATACGCAGTATTTT. The V and J genes are TRBV5-1 and TRBJ2-3; D gene uncertain. The CDR3 covers 15 residues. V was clipped by 4 bases and J by 4 bases, with 16 bases between them. From germline, CDR1 is SGHRS and CDR2 YFSETQ.

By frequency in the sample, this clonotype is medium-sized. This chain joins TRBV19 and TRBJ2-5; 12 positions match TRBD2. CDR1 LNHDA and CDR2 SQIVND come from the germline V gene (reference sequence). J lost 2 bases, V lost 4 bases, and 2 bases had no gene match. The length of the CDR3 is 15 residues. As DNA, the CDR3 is TGTGCCAGTAGTACGACTAGCGGGAGTCAAGAGACCCAGTACTTC. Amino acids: CASSTTSGSQETQYF.

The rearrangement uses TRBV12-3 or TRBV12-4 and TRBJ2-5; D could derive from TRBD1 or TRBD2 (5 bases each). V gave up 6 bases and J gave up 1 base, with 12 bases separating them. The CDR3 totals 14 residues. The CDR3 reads CASSRGDGQETQYF. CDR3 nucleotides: TGTGCCAGCAGCAGAGGGGACGGCCAAGAGACCCAGTACTTC.

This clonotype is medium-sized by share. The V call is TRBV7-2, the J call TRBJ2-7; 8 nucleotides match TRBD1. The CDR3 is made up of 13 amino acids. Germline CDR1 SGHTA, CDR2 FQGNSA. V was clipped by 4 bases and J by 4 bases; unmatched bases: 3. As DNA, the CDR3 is TGTGCCAGCAGCTCAACAGGGGGGTACGAGCAGTACTTC. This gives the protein CASSSTGGYEQYF.

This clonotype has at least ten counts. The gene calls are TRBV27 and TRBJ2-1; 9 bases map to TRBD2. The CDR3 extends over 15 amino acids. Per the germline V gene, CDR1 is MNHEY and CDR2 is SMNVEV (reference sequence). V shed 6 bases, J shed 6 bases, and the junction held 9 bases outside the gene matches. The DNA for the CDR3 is TGTGCCAGCAGAATTAGCGGGAGTTTTGTCAATGAGCAGTTCTTC. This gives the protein CASRISGSFVNEQFF.

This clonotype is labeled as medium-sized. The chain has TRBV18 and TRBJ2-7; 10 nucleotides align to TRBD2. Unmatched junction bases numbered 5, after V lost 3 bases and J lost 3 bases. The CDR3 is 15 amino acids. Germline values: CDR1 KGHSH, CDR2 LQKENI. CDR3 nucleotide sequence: TGTGCCAGCTCACCGGCTAGCGGGGGAAGCTACGAGCAGTACTTC. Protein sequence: CASSPASGGSYEQYF.

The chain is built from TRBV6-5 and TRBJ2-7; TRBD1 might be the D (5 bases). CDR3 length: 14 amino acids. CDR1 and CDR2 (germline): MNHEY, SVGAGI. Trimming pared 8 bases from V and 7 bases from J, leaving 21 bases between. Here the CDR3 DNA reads TGTGCCAGCCAGGAAAGTCCCTTTCAGGGAGAGCAGTACTTC. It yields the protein CASQESPFQGEQYF.

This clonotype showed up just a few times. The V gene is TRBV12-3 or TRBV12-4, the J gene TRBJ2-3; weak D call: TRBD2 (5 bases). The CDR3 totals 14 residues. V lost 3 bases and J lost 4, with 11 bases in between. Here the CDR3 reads CASSFSGIADTQYF. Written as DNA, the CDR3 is TGTGCCAGCAGTTTTTCGGGAATCGCAGATACGCAGTATTTT.